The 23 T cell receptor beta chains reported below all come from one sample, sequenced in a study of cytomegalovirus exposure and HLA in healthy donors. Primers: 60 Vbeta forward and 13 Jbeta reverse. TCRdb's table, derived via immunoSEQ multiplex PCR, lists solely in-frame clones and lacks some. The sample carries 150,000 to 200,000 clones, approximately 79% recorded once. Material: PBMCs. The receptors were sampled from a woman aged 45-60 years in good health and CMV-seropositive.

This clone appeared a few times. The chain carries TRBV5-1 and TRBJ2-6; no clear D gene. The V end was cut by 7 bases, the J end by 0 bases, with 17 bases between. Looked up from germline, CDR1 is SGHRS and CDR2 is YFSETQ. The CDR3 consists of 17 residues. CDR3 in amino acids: CASSSPIHSSGANVLTF. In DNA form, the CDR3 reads TGCGCCAGCTCCTCCCCGATCCACAGCTCTGGGGCCAACGTCCTGACTTTC.

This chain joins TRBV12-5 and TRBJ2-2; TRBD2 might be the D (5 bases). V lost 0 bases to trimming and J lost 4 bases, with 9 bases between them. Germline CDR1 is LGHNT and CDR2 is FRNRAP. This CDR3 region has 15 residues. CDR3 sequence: CASGLVRGFTGELFF. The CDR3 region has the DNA TGTGCTAGTGGTTTGGTACGAGGGTTCACCGGGGAGCTGTTTTTT. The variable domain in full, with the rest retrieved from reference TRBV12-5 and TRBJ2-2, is DARVTQTPRHKVTEMGQEVTMRCQPILGHNTVFWYRQTMMQGLELLAYFRNRAPLDDSGMPKDRFSAEMPDATLATLKIQPSEPRDSAVYFCASGLVRGFTGELFFGEGSRLTVL.

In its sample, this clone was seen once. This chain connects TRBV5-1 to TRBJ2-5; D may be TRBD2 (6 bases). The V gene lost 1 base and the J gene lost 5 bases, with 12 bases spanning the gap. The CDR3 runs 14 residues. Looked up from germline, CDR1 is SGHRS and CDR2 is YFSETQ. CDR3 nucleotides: TGCGCCAGCAGCTTGTCAAGACGGGGGGAGACCCAGTACTTC. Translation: CASSLSRRGETQYF.

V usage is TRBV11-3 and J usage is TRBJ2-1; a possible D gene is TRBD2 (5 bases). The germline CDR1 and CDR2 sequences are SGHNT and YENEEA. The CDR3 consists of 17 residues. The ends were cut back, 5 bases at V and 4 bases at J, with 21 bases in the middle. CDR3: CASSRDFGLARYNEQFF. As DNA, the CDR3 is TGTGCCAGCAGCCGCGACTTCGGGCTAGCTAGGTACAATGAGCAGTTCTTC.

CDR3 protein: CASSWGTSGGAANTQYF. CDR3 nucleotides: TGTGCCAGCAGCTGGGGAACTAGCGGGGGGGCCGCGAATACGCAGTATTTT. The rearrangement links TRBV7-2 to TRBJ2-3; 13 nucleotides match TRBD2. After removal of 4 bases from V and 7 bases from J, the junction contained 11 bases not matched to a gene. Germline CDR1 is SGHTA and CDR2 is FQGNSA. The CDR3 has 17 residues.

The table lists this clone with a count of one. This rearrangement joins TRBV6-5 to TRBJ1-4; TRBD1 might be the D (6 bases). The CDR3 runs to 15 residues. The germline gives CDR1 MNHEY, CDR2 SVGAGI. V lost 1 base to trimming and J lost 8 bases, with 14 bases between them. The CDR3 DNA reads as TGTGCCAGCAGTTACTTCGGGGGGGCGGGGGAAAAACTGTTTTTT. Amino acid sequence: CASSYFGGAGEKLFF.

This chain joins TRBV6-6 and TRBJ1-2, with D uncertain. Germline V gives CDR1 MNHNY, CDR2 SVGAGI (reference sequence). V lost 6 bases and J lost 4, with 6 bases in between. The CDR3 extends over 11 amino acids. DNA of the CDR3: TGTGCCAGCAGGGGAGTCTATGGCTACACCTTC. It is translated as CASRGVYGYTF.

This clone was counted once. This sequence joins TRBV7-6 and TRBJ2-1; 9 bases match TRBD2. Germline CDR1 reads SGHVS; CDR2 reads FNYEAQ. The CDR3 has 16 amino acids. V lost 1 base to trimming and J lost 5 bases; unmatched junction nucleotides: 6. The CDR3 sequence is CASSLVAGGPHNEQFF. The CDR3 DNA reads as TGTGCCAGCAGCTTAGTTGCGGGAGGGCCTCACAATGAGCAGTTCTTC.

The CDR3 DNA sequence: TGTGCCAGCAGTGAAGCACATACAGTTGCTGAAGCTTTCTTT. Encoded protein: CASSEAHTVAEAFF. The J gene is TRBJ1-1, the V gene TRBV6-1; D uncertain. V was shortened by 0 bases and J by 6 bases, with 11 bases between the two germline ends. Germline V CDR1 and CDR2: MNHNS, SASEGT. This CDR3 region has 14 residues.

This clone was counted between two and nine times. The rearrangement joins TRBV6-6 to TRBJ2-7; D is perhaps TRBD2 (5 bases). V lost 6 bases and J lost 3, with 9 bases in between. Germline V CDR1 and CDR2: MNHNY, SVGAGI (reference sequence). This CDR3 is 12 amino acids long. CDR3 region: CASSIGGYEQYF. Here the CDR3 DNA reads TGTGCCAGCAGCATCGGAGGCTACGAGCAGTACTTC.

As DNA, the CDR3 is TGTGCCAGCAGTTACTCCCGGACAGGGGATAATGAAAAACTGTTTTTT. As protein: CASSYSRTGDNEKLFF. The J gene is TRBJ1-4, the V gene TRBV6-6; 9 nucleotides line up with TRBD1. CDR3 length equals 16 residues. Germline V CDR1 and CDR2: MNHNY, SVGAGI (reference sequence). Trimming at V came to 0 bases and at J to 4 bases, leaving 3 bases not matched to a gene.

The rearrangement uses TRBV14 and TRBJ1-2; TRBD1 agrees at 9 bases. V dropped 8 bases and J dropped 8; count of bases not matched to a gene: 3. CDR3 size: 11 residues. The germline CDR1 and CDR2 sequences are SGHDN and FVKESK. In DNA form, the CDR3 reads TGTGCCAGCGGGACAGGGATGGGCTACACCTTC. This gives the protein CASGTGMGYTF.

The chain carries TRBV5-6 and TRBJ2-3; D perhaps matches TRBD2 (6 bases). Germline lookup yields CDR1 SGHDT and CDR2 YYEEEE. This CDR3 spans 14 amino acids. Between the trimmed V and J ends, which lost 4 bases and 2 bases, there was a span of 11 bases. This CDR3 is CASSPGLPTDTQYF. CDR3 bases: TGTGCCAGCAGCCCGGGACTCCCCACAGATACGCAGTATTTT. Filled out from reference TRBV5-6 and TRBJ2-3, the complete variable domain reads DAGVTQSPTHLIKTRGQQVTLRCSPKSGHDTVSWYQQALGQGPQFIFQYYEEEERQRGNFPDRFSGHQFPNYSSELNVNALLLGDSALYLCASSPGLPTDTQYFGPGTRLTVL.

CDR3 nucleotide sequence: TGCAGTGCCCATCAGGCTGAAGCTTTCTTT. It codes for CSAHQAEAFF. The chain recombines TRBV20-1 with TRBJ1-1; D uncertain. The CDR3 totals 10 residues. CDR1 is DFQATT, CDR2 SNEGSKA, per germline (reference sequence). V dropped 6 bases and J dropped 6 bases, with 8 bases sitting between them.

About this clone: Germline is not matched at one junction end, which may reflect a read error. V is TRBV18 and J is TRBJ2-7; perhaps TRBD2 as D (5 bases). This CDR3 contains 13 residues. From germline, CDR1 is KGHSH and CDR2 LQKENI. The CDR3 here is CAISLEVGYEQYF. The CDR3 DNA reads TGTGCCATCTCACTAGAAGTCGGCTACGAGCAGTACTTC.

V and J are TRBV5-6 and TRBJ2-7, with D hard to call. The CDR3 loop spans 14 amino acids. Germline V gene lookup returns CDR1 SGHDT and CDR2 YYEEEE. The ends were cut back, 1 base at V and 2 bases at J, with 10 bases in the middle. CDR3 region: CASSLSGQTYEQYF. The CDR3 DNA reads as TGTGCCAGCAGCTTGTCTGGCCAGACCTACGAGCAGTACTTC.

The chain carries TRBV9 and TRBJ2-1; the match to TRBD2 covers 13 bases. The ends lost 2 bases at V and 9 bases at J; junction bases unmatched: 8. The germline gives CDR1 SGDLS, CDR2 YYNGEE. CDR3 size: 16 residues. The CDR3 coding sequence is TGTGCCAGCAGCGTCGGACTAGCGGGAGTATCAGGTGAGCAGTTCTTC. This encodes CASSVGLAGVSGEQFF. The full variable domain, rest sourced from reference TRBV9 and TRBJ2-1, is DSGVTQTPKHLITATGQRVTLRCSPRSGDLSVYWYQQSLDQGLQFLIQYYNGEERAKGNILERFSAQQFPDLHSELNLSSLELGDSALYFCASSVGLAGVSGEQFFGPGTRLTVL.

CDR3 coding DNA: TGTGCCAGCAGTAACCCGGGACTGAGCTACGAGCAGTACTTC. It specifies CASSNPGLSYEQYF. This chain uses TRBV7-9 with TRBJ2-7, with a tentative D call TRBD2 (6 bases). The CDR3 consists of 14 residues. The V end lost 6 bases, the J end lost 3 bases, and 15 bases lay between the germline ends. The germline V gene has CDR1 SEHNR and CDR2 FQNEAQ (reference sequence).

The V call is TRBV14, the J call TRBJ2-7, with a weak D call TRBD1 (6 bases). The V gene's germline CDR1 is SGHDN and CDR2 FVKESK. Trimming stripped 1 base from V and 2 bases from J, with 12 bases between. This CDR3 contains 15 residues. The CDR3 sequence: CASSQALQGTYEQYF. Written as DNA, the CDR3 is TGTGCCAGCAGCCAAGCCCTACAGGGAACCTACGAGCAGTACTTC.

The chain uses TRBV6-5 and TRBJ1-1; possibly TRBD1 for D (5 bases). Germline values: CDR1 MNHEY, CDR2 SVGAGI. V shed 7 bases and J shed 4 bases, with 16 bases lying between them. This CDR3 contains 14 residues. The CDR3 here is CASMPQGYGTEAFF. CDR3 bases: TGTGCCAGCATGCCCCAGGGATATGGCACTGAAGCTTTCTTT.

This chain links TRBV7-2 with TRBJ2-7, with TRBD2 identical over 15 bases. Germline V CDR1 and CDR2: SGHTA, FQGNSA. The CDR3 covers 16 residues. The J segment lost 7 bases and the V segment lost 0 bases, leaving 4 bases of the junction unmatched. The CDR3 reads CASSLAGTSGGYEQYF. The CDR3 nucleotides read TGTGCCAGCAGCTTAGCGGGGACTAGCGGGGGGTATGAGCAGTACTTC.

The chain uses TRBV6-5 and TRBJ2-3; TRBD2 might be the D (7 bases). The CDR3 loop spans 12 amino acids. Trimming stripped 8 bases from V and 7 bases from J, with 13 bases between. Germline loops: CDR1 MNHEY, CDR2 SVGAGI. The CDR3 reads CASGRGVYTQYF. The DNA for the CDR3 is TGTGCCAGCGGGAGGGGGGTTTATACGCAGTATTTT.

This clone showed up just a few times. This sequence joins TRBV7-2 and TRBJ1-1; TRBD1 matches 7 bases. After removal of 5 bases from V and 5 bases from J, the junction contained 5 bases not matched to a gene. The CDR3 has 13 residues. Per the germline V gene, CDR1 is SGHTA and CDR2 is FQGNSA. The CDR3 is CASSVQGSTEAFF. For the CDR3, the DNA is TGTGCCAGCAGCGTACAGGGGAGTACTGAAGCTTTCTTT.